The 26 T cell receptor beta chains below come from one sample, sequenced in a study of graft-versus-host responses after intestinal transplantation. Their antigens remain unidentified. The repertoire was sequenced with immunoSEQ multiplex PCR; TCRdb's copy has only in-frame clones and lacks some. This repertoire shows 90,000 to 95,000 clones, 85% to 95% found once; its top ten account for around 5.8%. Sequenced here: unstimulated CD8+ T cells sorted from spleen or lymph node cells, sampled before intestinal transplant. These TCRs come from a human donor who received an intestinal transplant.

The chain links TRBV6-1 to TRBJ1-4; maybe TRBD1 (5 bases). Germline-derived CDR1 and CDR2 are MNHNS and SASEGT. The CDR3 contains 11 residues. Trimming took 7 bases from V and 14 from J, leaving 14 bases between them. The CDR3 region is CASTGTEKLFF. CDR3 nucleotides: TGTGCCAGCACCGGGACGGAGAAGCTGTTTTTT.

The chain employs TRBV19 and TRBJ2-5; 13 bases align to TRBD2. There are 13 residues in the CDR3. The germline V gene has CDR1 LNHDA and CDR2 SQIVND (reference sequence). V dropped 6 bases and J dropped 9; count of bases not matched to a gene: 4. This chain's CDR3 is CASSGTSGEAQYF. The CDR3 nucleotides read TGTGCCAGTAGCGGGACTAGCGGGGAGGCCCAGTACTTC.

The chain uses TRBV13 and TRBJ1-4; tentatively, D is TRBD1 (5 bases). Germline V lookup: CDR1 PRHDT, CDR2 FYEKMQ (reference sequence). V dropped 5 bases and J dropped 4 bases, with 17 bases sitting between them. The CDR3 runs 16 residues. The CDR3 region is CASSQRRGEGNEKLFF. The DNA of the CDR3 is TGTGCCAGCAGCCAACGGAGAGGGGAGGGTAATGAAAAACTGTTTTTT.

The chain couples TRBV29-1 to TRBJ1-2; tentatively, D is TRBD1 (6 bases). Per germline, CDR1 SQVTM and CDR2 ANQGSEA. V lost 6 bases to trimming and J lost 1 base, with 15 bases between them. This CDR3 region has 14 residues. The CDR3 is CSVIGQKNNYGYTF. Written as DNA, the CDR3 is TGCAGCGTGATAGGACAGAAAAATAACTATGGCTACACCTTC.

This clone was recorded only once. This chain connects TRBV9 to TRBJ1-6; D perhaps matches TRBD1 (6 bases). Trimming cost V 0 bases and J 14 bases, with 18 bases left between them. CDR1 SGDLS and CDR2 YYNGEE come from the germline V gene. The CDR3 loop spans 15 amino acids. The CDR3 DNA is TGTGCCAGCAGCGTAGAGGGTGGGGGCAGGCTCACCCTCCACTTT. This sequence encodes CASSVEGGGRLTLHF. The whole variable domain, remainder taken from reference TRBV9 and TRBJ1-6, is DSGVTQTPKHLITATGQRVTLRCSPRSGDLSVYWYQQSLDQGLQFLIQYYNGEERAKGNILERFSAQQFPDLHSELNLSSLELGDSALYFCASSVEGGGRLTLHFGNGTRLTVT.

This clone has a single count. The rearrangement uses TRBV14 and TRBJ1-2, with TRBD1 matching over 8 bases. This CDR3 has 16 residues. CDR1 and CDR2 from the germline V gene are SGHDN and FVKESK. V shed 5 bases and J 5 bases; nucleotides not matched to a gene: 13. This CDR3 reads CASSAEMDRVIYGYTF. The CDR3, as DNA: TGTGCCAGCAGCGCAGAAATGGACAGGGTGATTTATGGCTACACCTTC.

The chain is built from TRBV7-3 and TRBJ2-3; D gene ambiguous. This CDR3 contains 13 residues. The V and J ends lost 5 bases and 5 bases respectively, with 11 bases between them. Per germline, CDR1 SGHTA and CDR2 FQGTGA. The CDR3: CASSPVGLDTQYF. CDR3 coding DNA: TGTGCCAGCAGCCCCGTGGGGTTAGATACGCAGTATTTT.

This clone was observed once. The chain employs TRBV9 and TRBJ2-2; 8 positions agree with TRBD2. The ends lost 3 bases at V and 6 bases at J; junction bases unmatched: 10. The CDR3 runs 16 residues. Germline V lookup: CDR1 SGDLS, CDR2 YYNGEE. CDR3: CASSAPKREKAGELFF. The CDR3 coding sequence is TGTGCCAGCAGCGCACCTAAGCGGGAGAAAGCCGGGGAGCTGTTTTTT.

CDR3 bases: TGTGCTAGTGGTCCCCCGGGCGAGCAGTACTTC. It translates to CASGPPGEQYF. This chain links TRBV12-5 with TRBJ2-5; no reliable D call. The J call may be in error: the DNA end matches TRBJ2-7 better. The germline V gene has CDR1 LGHNT and CDR2 FRNRAP. The CDR3 is 11 residues long.

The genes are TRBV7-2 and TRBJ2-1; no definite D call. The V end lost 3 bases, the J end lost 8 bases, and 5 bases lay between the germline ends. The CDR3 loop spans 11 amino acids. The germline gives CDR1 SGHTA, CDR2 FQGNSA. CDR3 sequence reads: CASSFKDEQFF. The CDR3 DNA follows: TGTGCCAGCAGCTTCAAGGATGAGCAGTTCTTC.

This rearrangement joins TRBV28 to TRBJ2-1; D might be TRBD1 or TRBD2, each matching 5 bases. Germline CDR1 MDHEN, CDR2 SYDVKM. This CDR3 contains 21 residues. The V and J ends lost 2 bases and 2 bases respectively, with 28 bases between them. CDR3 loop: CASSLPLSGEGFLNPYNEQFF. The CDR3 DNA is TGTGCCAGCAGTTTACCCCTCTCCGGAGAGGGGTTTTTGAATCCCTACAATGAGCAGTTCTTC.

The CDR3 DNA reads as TGTGCCAGCAGTTTTCAGCTGGGGGGTGGGGTCTATGGCTACACCTTC. Translated, it gives CASSFQLGGGVYGYTF. This chain joins TRBV27 and TRBJ1-2; perhaps TRBD1 as D (5 bases). Per germline, CDR1 MNHEY and CDR2 SMNVEV (reference sequence). The CDR3 loop spans 16 amino acids. Trimming pared 3 bases from V and 4 bases from J, leaving 18 bases between.

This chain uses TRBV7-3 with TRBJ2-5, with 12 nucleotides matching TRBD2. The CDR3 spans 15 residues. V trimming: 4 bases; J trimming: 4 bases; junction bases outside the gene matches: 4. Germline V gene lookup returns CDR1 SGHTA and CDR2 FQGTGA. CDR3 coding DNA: TGTGCCAGCAGCTCTAGCGGGGGGGCCCTAGAGACCCAGTACTTC. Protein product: CASSSSGGALETQYF.

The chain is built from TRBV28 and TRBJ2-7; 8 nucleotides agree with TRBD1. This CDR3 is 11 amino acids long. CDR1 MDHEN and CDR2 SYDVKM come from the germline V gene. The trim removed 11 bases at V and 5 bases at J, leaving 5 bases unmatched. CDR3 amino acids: CASRTGHEQYF. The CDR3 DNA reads TGTGCCTCCAGGACAGGGCACGAGCAGTACTTC.

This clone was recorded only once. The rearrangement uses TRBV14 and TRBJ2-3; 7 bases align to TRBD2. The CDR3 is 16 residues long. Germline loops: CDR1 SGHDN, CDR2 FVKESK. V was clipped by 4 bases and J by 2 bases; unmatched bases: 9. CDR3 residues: CASSPVRGRDTDTQYF. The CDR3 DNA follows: TGTGCCAGCAGCCCAGTCCGGGGGAGGGACACAGATACGCAGTATTTT. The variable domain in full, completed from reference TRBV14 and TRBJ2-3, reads EAGVTQFPSHSVIEKGQTVTLRCDPISGHDNLYWYRRVMGKEIKFLLHFVKESKQDESGMPNNRFLAERTGGTYSTLKVQPAELEDSGVYFCASSPVRGRDTDTQYFGPGTRLTVL.

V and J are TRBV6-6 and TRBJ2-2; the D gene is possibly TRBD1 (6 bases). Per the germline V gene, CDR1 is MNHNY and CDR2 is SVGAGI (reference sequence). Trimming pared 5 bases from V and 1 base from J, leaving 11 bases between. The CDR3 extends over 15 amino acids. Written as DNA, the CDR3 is TGTGCCAGCAGTCAGCAGGGGATGAACACCGGGGAGCTGTTTTTT. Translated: CASSQQGMNTGELFF.

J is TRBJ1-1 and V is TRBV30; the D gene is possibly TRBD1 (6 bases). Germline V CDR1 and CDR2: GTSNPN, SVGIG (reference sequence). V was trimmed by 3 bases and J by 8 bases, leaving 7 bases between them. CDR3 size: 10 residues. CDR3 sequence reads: CAWSQGEAFF. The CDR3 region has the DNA TGTGCCTGGAGCCAGGGGGAAGCTTTCTTT.

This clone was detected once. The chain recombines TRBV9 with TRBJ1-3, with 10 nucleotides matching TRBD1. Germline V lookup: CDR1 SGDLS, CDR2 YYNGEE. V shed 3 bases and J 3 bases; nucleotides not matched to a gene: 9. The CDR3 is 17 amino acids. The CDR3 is CASSAAPTGGYGNTIYF. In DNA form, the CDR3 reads TGTGCCAGCAGCGCGGCTCCGACAGGGGGCTATGGAAACACCATATATTTT. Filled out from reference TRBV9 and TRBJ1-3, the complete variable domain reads DSGVTQTPKHLITATGQRVTLRCSPRSGDLSVYWYQQSLDQGLQFLIQYYNGEERAKGNILERFSAQQFPDLHSELNLSSLELGDSALYFCASSAAPTGGYGNTIYFGEGSWLTVV.

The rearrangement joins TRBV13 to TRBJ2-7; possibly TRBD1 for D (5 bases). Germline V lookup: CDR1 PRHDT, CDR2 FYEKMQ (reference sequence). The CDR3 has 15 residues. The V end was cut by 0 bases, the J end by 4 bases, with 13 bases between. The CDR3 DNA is TGTGCCAGCAGCTTAGGAGGGGCTTCCTTTTACGAGCAGTACTTC. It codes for CASSLGGASFYEQYF.

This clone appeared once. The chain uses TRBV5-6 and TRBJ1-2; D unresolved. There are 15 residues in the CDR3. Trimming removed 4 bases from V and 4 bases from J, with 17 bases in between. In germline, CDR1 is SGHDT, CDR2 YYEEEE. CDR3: CASSAWTDQIYGYTF. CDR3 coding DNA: TGTGCCAGCAGCGCCTGGACGGACCAGATCTATGGCTACACCTTC.

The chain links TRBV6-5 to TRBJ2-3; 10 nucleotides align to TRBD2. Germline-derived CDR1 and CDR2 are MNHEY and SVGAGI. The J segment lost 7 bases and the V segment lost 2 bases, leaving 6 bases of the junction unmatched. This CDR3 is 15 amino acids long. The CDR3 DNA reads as TGTGCCAGCAGTTACGGTCTAGCGGGAGTAAATACGCAGTATTTT. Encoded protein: CASSYGLAGVNTQYF.

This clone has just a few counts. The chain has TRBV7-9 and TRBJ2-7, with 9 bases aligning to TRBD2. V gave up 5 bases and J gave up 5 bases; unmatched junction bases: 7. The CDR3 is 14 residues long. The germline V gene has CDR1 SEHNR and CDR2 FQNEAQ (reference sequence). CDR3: CASSETSGVNEQYF. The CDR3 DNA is TGTGCCAGCAGCGAGACTAGCGGAGTCAACGAGCAGTACTTC.

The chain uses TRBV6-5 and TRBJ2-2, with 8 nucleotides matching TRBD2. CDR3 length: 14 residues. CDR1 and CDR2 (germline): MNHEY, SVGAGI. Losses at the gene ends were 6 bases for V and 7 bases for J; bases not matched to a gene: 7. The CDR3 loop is CASRPGLGGGELFF. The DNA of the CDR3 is TGTGCCAGCAGACCGGGACTAGGGGGCGGGGAGCTGTTTTTT.

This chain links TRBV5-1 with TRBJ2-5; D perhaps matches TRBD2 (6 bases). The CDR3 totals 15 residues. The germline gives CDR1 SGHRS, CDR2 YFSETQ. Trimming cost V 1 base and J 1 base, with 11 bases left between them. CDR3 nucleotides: TGCGCCAGCAGCTTGTCCGGGGACTTCCAAGAGACCCAGTACTTC. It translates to CASSLSGDFQETQYF.

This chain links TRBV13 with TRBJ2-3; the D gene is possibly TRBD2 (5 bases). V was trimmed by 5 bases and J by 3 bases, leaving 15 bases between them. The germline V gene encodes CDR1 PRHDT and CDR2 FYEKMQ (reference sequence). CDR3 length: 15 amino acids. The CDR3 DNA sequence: TGTGCCAGCAGCCGCCAACTAGAAGGGACAGATACGCAGTATTTT. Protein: CASSRQLEGTDTQYF.

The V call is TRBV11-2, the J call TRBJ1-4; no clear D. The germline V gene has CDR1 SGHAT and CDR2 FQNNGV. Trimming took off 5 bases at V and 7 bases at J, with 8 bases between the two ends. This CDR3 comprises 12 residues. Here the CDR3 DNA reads TGTGCCAGCAGCCCGTCGGCTGAAAAACTGTTTTTT. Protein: CASSPSAEKLFF.